Presented here are 26 T cell receptor beta chains from one specimen sequenced in a study of cytomegalovirus exposure and HLA in healthy donors. The PCR ran on 60 Vbeta and 13 Jbeta primers. Measured with immunoSEQ multiplex PCR; TCRdb has only the in-frame clones, and not every one. The data show approximately 65,000 clones, almost 70% seen once. What was sequenced was PBMCs. The receptors shown here come from a man between 35 and 55 years old in good health and CMV-seropositive.

CDR3 nucleotide sequence: TGTGCCAGCAGTAAAGGGGACAGGGTGGACGAGCAGTACTTC. It codes for CASSKGDRVDEQYF. The chain has TRBV6-1 and TRBJ2-7; 9 nucleotides agree with TRBD1. V dropped 5 bases and J dropped 5; count of bases not matched to a gene: 7. The germline CDR1 and CDR2 sequences are MNHNS and SASEGT. CDR3 size: 14 residues.

Regarding this clone: At one end, the junction sequence differs from germline, possibly due to a read error. The chain carries TRBV4-1 and TRBJ1-2, with 7 bases that match TRBD1. There are 12 residues in the CDR3. The germline gives CDR1 MGHRA, CDR2 YSYEKL. CDR3 amino acids: CANSRQGGGYTF. The CDR3 nucleotides are TGCGCCAACAGCCGTCAGGGGGGCGGCTACACCTTC.

The chain links TRBV28 to TRBJ2-7; D remains ambiguous. Germline V gives CDR1 MDHEN, CDR2 SYDVKM. The CDR3 contains 14 residues. Trimming removed 4 bases at V and 5 bases at J, with 15 bases between. For the CDR3, the DNA is TGTGCCAGCAGTTCCAACTCTCCTCCGAACGAGCAGTACTTC. It is translated as CASSSNSPPNEQYF. The full variable domain, its missing parts supplied by reference TRBV28 and TRBJ2-7, is DVKVTQSSRYLVKRTGEKVFLECVQDMDHENMFWYRQDPGLGLRLIYFSYDVKMKEKGDIPEGYSVSREKKERFSLILESASTNQTSMYLCASSSNSPPNEQYFGPGTRLTVT.

V and J are TRBV2 and TRBJ2-7; D not certain. Germline V gene sequence: CDR1 SNHLY, CDR2 FYNNEI. Trimming took off 4 bases at V and 4 bases at J, with 8 bases between the two ends. The CDR3 consists of 12 residues. The CDR3 region is CASSGQVYEQYF. The CDR3 nucleotides read TGTGCCAGCAGTGGGCAGGTTTACGAGCAGTACTTC.

V and J are TRBV11-1 and TRBJ1-1; possible D gene TRBD1, 5 bases. CDR1 is SGHAT, CDR2 FQDESV, per germline (reference sequence). Trimming pared 1 base from V and 4 bases from J, leaving 7 bases between. The length of the CDR3 is 13 residues. The CDR3 DNA is TGTGCCAGCAGCTTAGGCCAGGGCACTGAAGCTTTCTTT. Its protein product is CASSLGQGTEAFF.

This clone occurred a few times. The V gene is TRBV11-2, the J gene TRBJ1-1; possible D gene TRBD1, 5 bases. Germline loops: CDR1 SGHAT, CDR2 FQNNGV. CDR3 size: 13 residues. Trimming removed 8 bases from V and 1 base from J, with 11 bases in between. The CDR3 DNA sequence: TGTGCCAGCTCGTGGGGCCGGAACACTGAAGCTTTCTTT. Encoded protein: CASSWGRNTEAFF.

V usage is TRBV30 and J usage is TRBJ1-2, with TRBD1 matching over 8 bases. This CDR3 comprises 14 residues. With 3 bases clipped from V and 6 bases from J, the junction kept 9 bases outside the gene matches. CDR1 and CDR2 (germline): GTSNPN, SVGIG (reference sequence). CDR3 in DNA: TGTGCCTGGAGGACTTCAGGGGGCTTAGATGGCTACACCTTC. Amino acids: CAWRTSGGLDGYTF. Full variable domain (rest looked up from reference TRBV30 and TRBJ1-2): SQTIHQWPATLVQPVGSPLSLECTVEGTSNPNLYWYRQAAGRGLQLLFYSVGIGQISSEVPQNLSASRPQDRQFILSSKKLLLSDSGFYLCAWRTSGGLDGYTFGSGTRLTVV.

This clone showed up just once. The chain employs TRBV27 and TRBJ2-3; 7 nucleotides match TRBD2. The CDR3 has 15 residues. Germline V CDR1 and CDR2: MNHEY, SMNVEV (reference sequence). Trimming removed 6 bases from V and 1 base from J; junction bases left unmatched: 7. The CDR3 reads CASSTRDYGTDTQYF. CDR3 nucleotide sequence: TGTGCCAGCAGCACCCGGGACTACGGCACAGATACGCAGTATTTT.

This clone was seen a few times. The V and J genes are TRBV30 and TRBJ2-7; the match to TRBD2 covers 7 bases. The germline V gene has CDR1 GTSNPN and CDR2 SVGIG (reference sequence). V shed 2 bases, J shed 6 bases, and the junction held 13 bases outside the gene matches. This CDR3 contains 15 residues. CDR3 bases: TGTGCCTGGAGTTCCGGGGGGAGGGTAGGTTCCGAGCAGTACTTC. It codes for CAWSSGGRVGSEQYF.

The chain combines TRBV25-1 with TRBJ2-1, with TRBD1 matching 7 bases. After removal of 5 bases from V and 10 bases from J, the junction contained 5 bases not matched to a gene. The germline gives CDR1 MGHDK, CDR2 SYGVNS. The CDR3 covers 12 residues. CDR3 residues: CASSLSDREQFF. The CDR3 DNA sequence: TGTGCCAGCAGTCTATCGGACAGGGAGCAGTTCTTC. The whole variable domain, remainder taken from reference TRBV25-1 and TRBJ2-1, is EADIYQTPRYLVIGTGKKITLECSQTMGHDKMYWYQQDPGMELHLIHYSYGVNSTEKGDLSSESTVSRIRTEHFPLTLESARPSHTSQYLCASSLSDREQFFGPGTRLTVL.

CDR3 sequence reads: CASSVGEVAGNTIYF. As DNA, the CDR3 is TGTGCCAGCAGCGTGGGTGAGGTGGCCGGAAACACCATATATTTT. V usage is TRBV9 and J usage is TRBJ1-3; D gene unclear. V lost 2 bases and J 4 bases, leaving 13 bases between the germline ends. CDR1 is SGDLS and CDR2 is YYNGEE in the germline V gene. The CDR3 has 15 residues. The full variable domain, its missing parts supplied by reference TRBV9 and TRBJ1-3, is DSGVTQTPKHLITATGQRVTLRCSPRSGDLSVYWYQQSLDQGLQFLIQYYNGEERAKGNILERFSAQQFPDLHSELNLSSLELGDSALYFCASSVGEVAGNTIYFGEGSWLTVV.

The rearrangement joins TRBV5-1 to TRBJ1-3; D gene ambiguous. The CDR3 has 15 residues. V was shortened by 3 bases and J by 7 bases, with 17 bases between the two germline ends. Germline assignment: CDR1 SGHRS and CDR2 YFSETQ. Here the CDR3 reads CASSSEPGLANTIYF. CDR3 nucleotides: TGCGCCAGCAGCTCCGAACCGGGTCTAGCCAACACCATATATTTT.

The V call is TRBV5-1, the J call TRBJ2-7; TRBD1 matches 12 bases. This CDR3 comprises 14 residues. The germline gives CDR1 SGHRS, CDR2 YFSETQ. Trimming cost V 3 bases and J 4 bases; bases outside gene matches: 2. CDR3 DNA: TGCGCCAGCAGCTGGGGACAGGGGGCGTACGAGCAGTACTTC. This sequence encodes CASSWGQGAYEQYF.

This clone was seen only a few times. V usage is TRBV4-2 and J usage is TRBJ2-5; D is perhaps TRBD1 (5 bases). The J call is doubtful: the DNA matches TRBJ2-7 better. This CDR3 spans 15 amino acids. Germline CDR1 reads LGHNA; CDR2 reads YNFKEQ. Written as DNA, the CDR3 is TGTGCCAGCAGCCAAGTGGAAGGACACTCCTACGAGCAGTACTTC. Translated: CASSQVEGHSYEQYF.

This clone is a singleton in its sample. This rearrangement joins TRBV28 to TRBJ2-7, with no clear D. This CDR3 has 15 residues. Germline assignment: CDR1 MDHEN and CDR2 SYDVKM. V lost 2 bases and J 5 bases, leaving 16 bases between the germline ends. CDR3 loop: CASSLRLRGVNEQYF. The CDR3 bases are TGTGCCAGCAGTTTACGTCTACGAGGAGTTAACGAGCAGTACTTC.

This chain connects TRBV18 to TRBJ1-2, with a tentative D call TRBD1 (5 bases). The V gene's germline CDR1 is KGHSH and CDR2 LQKENI. The CDR3 spans 14 residues. Trimming cost V 3 bases and J 7 bases, with 15 bases left between them. CDR3 sequence: CASSPYGREGGYTF. CDR3 DNA: TGTGCCAGCTCACCGTACGGCAGGGAGGGTGGCTACACCTTC.

This chain connects TRBV5-1 to TRBJ2-7; 11 bases fit TRBD2. V lost 3 bases to trimming and J lost 5 bases; unmatched junction nucleotides: 7. The germline gives CDR1 SGHRS, CDR2 YFSETQ. The CDR3 runs to 15 residues. The CDR3 protein is CASSSQTSGTDEQYF. CDR3 in DNA: TGCGCCAGCAGCTCTCAGACTAGCGGGACCGACGAGCAGTACTTC.

The chain combines TRBV2 with TRBJ2-2, with D perhaps matching TRBD1 (6 bases). This CDR3 contains 14 residues. Looked up from germline, CDR1 is SNHLY and CDR2 is FYNNEI. V lost 4 bases and J lost 7, with 13 bases in between. The CDR3 spells CASSGMGAGGELFF. The CDR3 coding sequence is TGTGCCAGCAGTGGGATGGGGGCAGGCGGGGAGCTGTTTTTT.

The rearrangement links TRBV18 to TRBJ1-3, with a tentative D call TRBD1 (5 bases). V was clipped by 2 bases and J by 2 bases, with 10 bases between them. Germline V gene lookup returns CDR1 KGHSH and CDR2 LQKENI. The CDR3 is made up of 15 amino acids. This CDR3 reads CASSPSREAGNTIYF. CDR3 sequence (DNA): TGTGCCAGCTCACCAAGCAGGGAGGCTGGAAACACCATATATTTT.

This clone appeared a single time. J is TRBJ1-1 and V is TRBV7-9; a possible D gene is TRBD1 (6 bases). Trimming removed 8 bases at V and 2 bases at J, with 18 bases between. This CDR3 comprises 15 residues. Germline assignment: CDR1 SEHNR and CDR2 FQNEAQ (reference sequence). The CDR3 coding sequence is TGTGCCAGCGGGCAGGGGTGGGGGAAAAACACTGAAGCTTTCTTT. Protein product: CASGQGWGKNTEAFF.

The chain combines TRBV27 with TRBJ2-1, with a tentative D call TRBD1 (5 bases). The V and J ends lost 3 bases and 8 bases respectively, with 8 bases between them. Germline CDR1 is MNHEY and CDR2 is SMNVEV (reference sequence). The CDR3 contains 12 residues. For the CDR3, the DNA is TGTGCCAGCAGTTTTGTAGGGGATGAGCAGTTCTTC. Protein: CASSFVGDEQFF.

V and J are TRBV7-8 and TRBJ1-1; TRBD1 matches at 7 bases. The germline V gene encodes CDR1 SGHVS and CDR2 FQNEAQ. After removal of 9 bases from V and 1 base from J, the junction contained 11 bases not matched to a gene. This CDR3 comprises 15 residues. Written as DNA, the CDR3 is TGTGCCAGTTCGACAGGGTCCTTGTCGAACACTGAAGCTTTCTTT. Amino acids: CASSTGSLSNTEAFF.

V is TRBV5-1 and J is TRBJ1-2; D gene unclear. V lost 0 bases and J 2 bases, leaving 5 bases between the germline ends. CDR1 SGHRS and CDR2 YFSETQ come from the germline V gene. The CDR3 totals 13 residues. CDR3 bases: TGCGCCAGCAGCTTGGACAACAACTATGGCTACACCTTC. Protein product: CASSLDNNYGYTF.

V usage is TRBV18 and J usage is TRBJ2-7; D not resolved. V lost 6 bases and J 0 bases, leaving 12 bases between the germline ends. The CDR3 length is 14 residues. Germline V CDR1 and CDR2: KGHSH, LQKENI. This CDR3 is CASSLGGSSYEQYF. For the CDR3, the DNA is TGTGCCAGCTCCCTAGGTGGATCCTCCTACGAGCAGTACTTC.

This clone has a handful of counts. The rearrangement links TRBV4-1 to TRBJ1-1, with unresolved D. The germline gives CDR1 MGHRA, CDR2 YSYEKL. The CDR3 has 17 amino acids. V was pared by 1 base and J by 4 bases, with 19 bases between. The DNA for the CDR3 is TGCGCCAGCAGCCAAGGTCCGGGCCACCGTCGGGGCACTGAAGCTTTCTTT. Its translation is CASSQGPGHRRGTEAFF.

J is TRBJ2-7 and V is TRBV4-3; perhaps TRBD2 as D (5 bases). The CDR3 contains 14 residues. The V end lost 4 bases, the J end lost 3 bases, and 13 bases lay between the germline ends. The germline V gene has CDR1 LGHNA and CDR2 YSLEER. The CDR3: CASSRAGRDYEQYF. CDR3 DNA: TGCGCCAGCAGCCGCGCGGGTAGAGACTACGAGCAGTACTTC.